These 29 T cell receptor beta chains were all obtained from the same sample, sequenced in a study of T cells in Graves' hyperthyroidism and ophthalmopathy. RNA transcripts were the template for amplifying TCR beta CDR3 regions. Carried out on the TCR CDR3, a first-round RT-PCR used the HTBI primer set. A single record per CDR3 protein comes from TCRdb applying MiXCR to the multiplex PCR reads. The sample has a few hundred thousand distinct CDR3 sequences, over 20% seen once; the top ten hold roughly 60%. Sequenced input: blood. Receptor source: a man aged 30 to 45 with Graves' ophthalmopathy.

The CDR3: CASSSGRKGGTDTQYF. CDR3 sequence (DNA): TGTGCCAGCAGTTCCGGACGGAAAGGCGGCACAGATACGCAGTATTTT. The gene calls are TRBV12-3 or TRBV12-4 and TRBJ2-3; no reliable D call. CDR3 size: 16 residues. The V and J ends lost 4 bases and 1 base respectively, with 15 bases between them.

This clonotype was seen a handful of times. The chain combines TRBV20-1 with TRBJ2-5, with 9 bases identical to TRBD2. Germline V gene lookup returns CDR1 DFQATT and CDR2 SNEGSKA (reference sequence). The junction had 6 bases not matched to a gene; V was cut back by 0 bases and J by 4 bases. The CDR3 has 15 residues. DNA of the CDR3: TGCAGTGCTAGAGATGCGTTAGCGGGAGCAGAGACCCAGTACTTC. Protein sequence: CSARDALAGAETQYF.

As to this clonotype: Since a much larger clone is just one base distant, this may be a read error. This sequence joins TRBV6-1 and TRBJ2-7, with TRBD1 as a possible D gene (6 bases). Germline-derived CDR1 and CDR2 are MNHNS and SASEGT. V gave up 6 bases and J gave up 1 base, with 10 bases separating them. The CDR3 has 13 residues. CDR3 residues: CASSFDRSYEQYF. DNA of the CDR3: TGTGCCAGCAGCTTCGACAGGTCCTACGAGCAGTACTTC.

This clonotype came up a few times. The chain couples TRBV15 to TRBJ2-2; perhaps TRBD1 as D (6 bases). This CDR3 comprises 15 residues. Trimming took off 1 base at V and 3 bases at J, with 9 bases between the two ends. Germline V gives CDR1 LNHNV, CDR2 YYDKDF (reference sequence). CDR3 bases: TGTGCCACCAGCAGAGGACAGGCCGACACCGGGGAGCTGTTTTTT. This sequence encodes CATSRGQADTGELFF.

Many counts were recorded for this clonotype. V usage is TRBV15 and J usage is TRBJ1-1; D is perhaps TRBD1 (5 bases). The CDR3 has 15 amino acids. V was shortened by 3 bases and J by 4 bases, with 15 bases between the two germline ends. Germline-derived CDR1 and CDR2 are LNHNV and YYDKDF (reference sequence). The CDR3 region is CATSRGFGDGTEAFF. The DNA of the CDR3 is TGTGCCACCAGCAGGGGATTCGGGGACGGCACTGAAGCTTTCTTT.

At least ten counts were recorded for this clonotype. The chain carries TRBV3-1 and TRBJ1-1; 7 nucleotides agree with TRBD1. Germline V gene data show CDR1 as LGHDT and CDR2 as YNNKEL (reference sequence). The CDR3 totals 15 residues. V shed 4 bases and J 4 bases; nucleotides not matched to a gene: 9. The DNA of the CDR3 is TGTGCCAGCAGCCCCATCTTACAGGGGAGCACTGAAGCTTTCTTT. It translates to CASSPILQGSTEAFF.

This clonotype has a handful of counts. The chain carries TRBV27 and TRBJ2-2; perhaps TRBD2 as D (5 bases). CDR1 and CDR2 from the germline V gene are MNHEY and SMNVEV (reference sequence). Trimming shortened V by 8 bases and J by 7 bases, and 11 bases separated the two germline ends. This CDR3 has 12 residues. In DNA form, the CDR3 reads TGTGCCAGCGGGAGAGGGATCGGGGAGCTGTTTTTT. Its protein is CASGRGIGELFF.

Here the CDR3 reads CSARGTKRSYEQYF. Here the CDR3 DNA reads TGCAGTGCTAGAGGGACTAAGCGCTCCTACGAGCAGTACTTC. The gene calls are TRBV20-1 and TRBJ2-7, with D perhaps matching TRBD2 (6 bases). There are 14 residues in the CDR3. Germline CDR1 DFQATT, CDR2 SNEGSKA (reference sequence). Trimming removed 1 base at V and 0 bases at J, with 10 bases between.

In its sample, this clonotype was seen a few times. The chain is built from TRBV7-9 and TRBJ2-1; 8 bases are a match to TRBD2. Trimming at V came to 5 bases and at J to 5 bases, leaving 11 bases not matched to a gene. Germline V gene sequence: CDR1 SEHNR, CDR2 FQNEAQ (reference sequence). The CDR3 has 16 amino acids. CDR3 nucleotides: TGTGCCAGCAGCCTCGGATCTCTACTAGCGGACAATGAGCAGTTCTTC. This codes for CASSLGSLLADNEQFF. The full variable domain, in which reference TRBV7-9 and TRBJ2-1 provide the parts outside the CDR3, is DTGVSQNPRHKITKRGQNVTFRCDPISEHNRLYWYRQTLGQGPEFLTYFQNEAQLEKSRLLSDRFSAERPKGSFSTLEIQRTEQGDSAMYLCASSLGSLLADNEQFFGPGTRLTVL.

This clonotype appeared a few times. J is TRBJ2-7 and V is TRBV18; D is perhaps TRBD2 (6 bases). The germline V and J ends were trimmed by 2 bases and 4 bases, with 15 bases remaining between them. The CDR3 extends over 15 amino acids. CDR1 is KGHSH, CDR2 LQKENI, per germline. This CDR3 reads CASSPGGSRGYEQYF. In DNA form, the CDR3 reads TGTGCCAGCTCACCAGGGGGGTCACGAGGGTACGAGCAGTACTTC. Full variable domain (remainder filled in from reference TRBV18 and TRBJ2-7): NAGVMQNPRHLVRRRGQEARLRCSPMKGHSHVYWYRQLPEEGLKFMVYLQKENIIDESGMPKERFSAEFPKEGPSILRIQQVVRGDSAAYFCASSPGGSRGYEQYFGPGTRLTVT.

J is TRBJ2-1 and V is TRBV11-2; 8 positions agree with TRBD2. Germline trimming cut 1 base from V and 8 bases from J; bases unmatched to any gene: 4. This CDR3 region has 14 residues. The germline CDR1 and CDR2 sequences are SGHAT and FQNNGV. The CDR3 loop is CASSLARGVYEQFF. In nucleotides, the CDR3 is TGTGCCAGCAGCTTAGCGCGGGGGGTCTATGAGCAGTTCTTC.

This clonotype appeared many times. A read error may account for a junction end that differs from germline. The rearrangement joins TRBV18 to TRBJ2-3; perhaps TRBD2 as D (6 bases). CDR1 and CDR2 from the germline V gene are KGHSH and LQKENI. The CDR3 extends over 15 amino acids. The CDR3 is CATSGRLPSTDTQYF. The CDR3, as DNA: TGTGCCACCTCAGGGAGGCTGCCTAGCACAGATACGCAGTATTTT.

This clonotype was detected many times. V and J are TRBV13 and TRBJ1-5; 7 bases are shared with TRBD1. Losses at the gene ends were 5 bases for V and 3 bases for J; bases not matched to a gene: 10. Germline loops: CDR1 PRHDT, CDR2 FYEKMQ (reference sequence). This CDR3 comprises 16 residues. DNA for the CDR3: TGTGCCAGCAGCCACGACAGGGTGCGGTACAATCAGCCCCAGCATTTT. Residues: CASSHDRVRYNQPQHF.

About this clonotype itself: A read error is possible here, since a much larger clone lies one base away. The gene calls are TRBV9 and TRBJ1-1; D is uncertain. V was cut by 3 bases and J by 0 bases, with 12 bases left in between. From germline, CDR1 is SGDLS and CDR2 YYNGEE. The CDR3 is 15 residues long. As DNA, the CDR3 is TGTGCCAGCAGCGCTCGAGGAGGCATGAACACTGAAGCTTTCTTT. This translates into CASSARGGMNTEAFF.

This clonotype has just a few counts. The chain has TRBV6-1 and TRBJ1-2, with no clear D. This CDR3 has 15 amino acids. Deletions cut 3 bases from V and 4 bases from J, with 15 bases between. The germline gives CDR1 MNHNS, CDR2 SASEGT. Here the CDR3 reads CASSEGSPDLYGYTF. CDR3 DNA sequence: TGTGCCAGCAGTGAGGGCAGCCCAGACCTCTATGGCTACACCTTC.

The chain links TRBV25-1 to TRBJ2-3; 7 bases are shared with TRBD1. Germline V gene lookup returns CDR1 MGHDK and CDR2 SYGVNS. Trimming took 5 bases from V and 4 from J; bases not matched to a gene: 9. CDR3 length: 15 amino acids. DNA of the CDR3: TGTGCCAGCAGTAAAAGGGACAGACCGGCAGATACGCAGTATTTT. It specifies CASSKRDRPADTQYF. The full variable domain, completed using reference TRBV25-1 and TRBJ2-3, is EADIYQTPRYLVIGTGKKITLECSQTMGHDKMYWYQQDPGMELHLIHYSYGVNSTEKGDLSSESTVSRIRTEHFPLTLESARPSHTSQYLCASSKRDRPADTQYFGPGTRLTVL.

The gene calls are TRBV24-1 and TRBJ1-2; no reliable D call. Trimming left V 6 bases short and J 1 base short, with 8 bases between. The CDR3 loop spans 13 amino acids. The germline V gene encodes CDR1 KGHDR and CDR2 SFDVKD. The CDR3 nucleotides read TGTGCCACCAGTAGCCAGCATAACTATGGCTACACCTTC. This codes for CATSSQHNYGYTF.

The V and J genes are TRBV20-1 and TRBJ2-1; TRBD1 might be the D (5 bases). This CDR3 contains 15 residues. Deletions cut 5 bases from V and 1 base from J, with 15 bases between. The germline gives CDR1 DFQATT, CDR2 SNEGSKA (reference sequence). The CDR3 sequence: CSAPPAGISYNEQFF. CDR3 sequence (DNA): TGCAGTGCTCCTCCCGCAGGGATTTCCTACAATGAGCAGTTCTTC.

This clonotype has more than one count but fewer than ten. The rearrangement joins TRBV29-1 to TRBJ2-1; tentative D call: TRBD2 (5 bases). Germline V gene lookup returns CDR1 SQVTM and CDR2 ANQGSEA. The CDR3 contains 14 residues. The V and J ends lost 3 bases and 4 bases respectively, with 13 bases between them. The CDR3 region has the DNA TGCAGCGTTGAGTTAGCGCGACATTACAATGAGCAGTTCTTC. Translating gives CSVELARHYNEQFF.

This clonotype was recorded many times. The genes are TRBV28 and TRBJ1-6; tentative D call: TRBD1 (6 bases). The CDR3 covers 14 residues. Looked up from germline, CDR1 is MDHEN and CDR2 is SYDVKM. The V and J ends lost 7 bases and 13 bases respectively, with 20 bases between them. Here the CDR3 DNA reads TGTGCCAGCATCTCAACCGTGGGGGCGTTTCCCCTCCACTTT. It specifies CASISTVGAFPLHF.

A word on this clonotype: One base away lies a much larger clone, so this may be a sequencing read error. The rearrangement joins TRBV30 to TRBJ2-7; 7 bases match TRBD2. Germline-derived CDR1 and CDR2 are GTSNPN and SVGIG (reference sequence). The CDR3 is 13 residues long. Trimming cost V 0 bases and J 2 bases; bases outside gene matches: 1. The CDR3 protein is CAWSVAGTYEQYF. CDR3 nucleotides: TGTGCCTGGAGTGTAGCGGGAACCTACGAGCAGTACTTC.

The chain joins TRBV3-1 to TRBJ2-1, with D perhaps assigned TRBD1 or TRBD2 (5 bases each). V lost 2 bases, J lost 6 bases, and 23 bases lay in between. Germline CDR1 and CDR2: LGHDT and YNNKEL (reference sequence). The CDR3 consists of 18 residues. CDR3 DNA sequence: TGTGCCAGCAGCCAAAACCTCCCGGGGCAGGGTTTTCGCAATGAGCAGTTCTTC. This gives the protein CASSQNLPGQGFRNEQFF.

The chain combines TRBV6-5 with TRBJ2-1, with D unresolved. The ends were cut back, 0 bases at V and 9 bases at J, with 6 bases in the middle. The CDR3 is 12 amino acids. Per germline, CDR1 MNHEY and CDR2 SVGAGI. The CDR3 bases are TGTGCCAGCAGTTACTCGAATCGTGAGCAGTTCTTC. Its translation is CASSYSNREQFF.

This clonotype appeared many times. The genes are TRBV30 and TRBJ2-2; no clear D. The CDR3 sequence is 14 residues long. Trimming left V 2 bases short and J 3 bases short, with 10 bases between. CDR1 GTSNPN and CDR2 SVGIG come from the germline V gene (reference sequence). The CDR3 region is CAWSIMAYTGELFF. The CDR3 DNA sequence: TGTGCCTGGAGTATAATGGCCTACACCGGGGAGCTGTTTTTT.

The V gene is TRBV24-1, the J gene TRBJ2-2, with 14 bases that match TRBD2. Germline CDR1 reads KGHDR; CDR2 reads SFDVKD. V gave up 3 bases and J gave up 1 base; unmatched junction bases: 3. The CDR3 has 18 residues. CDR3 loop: CATSDTGTSGGNTGELFF. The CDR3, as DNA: TGTGCCACCAGTGATACCGGGACTAGCGGGGGGAACACCGGGGAGCTGTTTTTT.

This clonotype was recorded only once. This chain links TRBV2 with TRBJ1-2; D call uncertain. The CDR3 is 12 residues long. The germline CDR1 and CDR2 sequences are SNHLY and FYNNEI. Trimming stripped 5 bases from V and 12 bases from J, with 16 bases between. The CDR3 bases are TGTGCCAGCAGTAGGCAGACGGGGATCCACACCTTC. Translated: CASSRQTGIHTF.

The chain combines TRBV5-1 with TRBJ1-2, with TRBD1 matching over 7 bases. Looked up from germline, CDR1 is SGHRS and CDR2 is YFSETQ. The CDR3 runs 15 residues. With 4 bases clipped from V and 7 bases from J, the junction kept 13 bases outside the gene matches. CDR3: CASSLGQGVRFGYTF. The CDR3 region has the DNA TGCGCCAGCAGCCTGGGCCAGGGGGTCCGGTTTGGCTACACCTTC.

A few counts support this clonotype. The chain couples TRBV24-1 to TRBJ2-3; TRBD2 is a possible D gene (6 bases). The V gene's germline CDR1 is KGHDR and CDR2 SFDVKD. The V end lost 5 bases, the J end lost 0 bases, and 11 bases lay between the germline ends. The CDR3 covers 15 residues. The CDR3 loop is CATSARGPSTDTQYF. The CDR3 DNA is TGTGCCACCAGTGCGCGGGGTCCGAGCACAGATACGCAGTATTTT.

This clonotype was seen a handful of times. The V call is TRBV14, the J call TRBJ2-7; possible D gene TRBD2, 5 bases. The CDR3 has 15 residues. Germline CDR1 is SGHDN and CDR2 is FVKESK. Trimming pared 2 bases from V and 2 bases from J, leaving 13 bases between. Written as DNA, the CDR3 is TGTGCCAGCAGCCAAATTGGGAGCGTTGCCTACGAGCAGTACTTC. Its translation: CASSQIGSVAYEQYF. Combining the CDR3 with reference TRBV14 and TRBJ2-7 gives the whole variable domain EAGVTQFPSHSVIEKGQTVTLRCDPISGHDNLYWYRRVMGKEIKFLLHFVKESKQDESGMPNNRFLAERTGGTYSTLKVQPAELEDSGVYFCASSQIGSVAYEQYFGPGTRLTVT.